These 10 T cell receptor beta chains originate from one sample sequenced in a study of blood T cell repertoires in COVID-19. The table came from immunoSEQ multiplex PCR; TCRdb's copy has only in-frame clones and leaves some out. The sample consists of 250,000 to 300,000 clones, 70% to 90% of them appearing once. The material sequenced was peripheral blood. These receptors originate from a man aged 25 to 40 with active or convalescent COVID-19.

This sequence joins TRBV4-1 and TRBJ1-1; D is uncertain. Per germline, CDR1 MGHRA and CDR2 YSYEKL. CDR3 length equals 18 residues. Trimming removed 0 bases from V and 3 bases from J, with 20 bases in between. This chain's CDR3 is CASSQEGSPNLGDTEAFF. The CDR3 nucleotides read TGCGCCAGCAGCCAAGAAGGTAGCCCCAATCTCGGGGACACTGAAGCTTTCTTT.

The chain joins TRBV19 to TRBJ2-5; 13 bases line up with TRBD2. Germline trimming cut 3 bases from V and 7 bases from J; bases unmatched to any gene: 5. The CDR3 has 15 residues. CDR1 LNHDA and CDR2 SQIVND come from the germline V gene (reference sequence). CDR3: CASSIGLAGEGTQYF. The CDR3 coding sequence is TGTGCCAGTAGTATCGGACTAGCGGGGGAGGGGACCCAGTACTTC.

The rearrangement uses TRBV12-5 and TRBJ1-3, with D possibly TRBD1 on 6 matching bases. V shed 6 bases and J shed 2 bases, with 8 bases lying between them. There are 13 residues in the CDR3. Germline V gene data show CDR1 as LGHNT and CDR2 as FRNRAP. The CDR3 spells CASGSGAGNTIYF. The DNA for the CDR3 is TGTGCTAGTGGATCAGGGGCTGGAAACACCATATATTTT. Combining the CDR3 with reference TRBV12-5 and TRBJ1-3 gives the whole variable domain DARVTQTPRHKVTEMGQEVTMRCQPILGHNTVFWYRQTMMQGLELLAYFRNRAPLDDSGMPKDRFSAEMPDATLATLKIQPSEPRDSAVYFCASGSGAGNTIYFGEGSWLTVV.

This clone was seen a few times. The chain combines TRBV4-1 with TRBJ1-5, with D maybe TRBD1 (6 bases). V was trimmed by 0 bases and J by 4 bases, leaving 13 bases between them. This CDR3 has 16 residues. In germline, CDR1 is MGHRA, CDR2 YSYEKL. The CDR3 here is CASSQDLAGENQPQHF. CDR3 coding DNA: TGCGCCAGCAGCCAAGATCTCGCAGGGGAAAATCAGCCCCAGCATTTT.

This clone has a single count. The chain has TRBV2 and TRBJ2-1, with 8 bases lining up with TRBD2. The J segment lost 11 bases and the V segment lost 7 bases, leaving 1 base of the junction unmatched. Germline CDR1 SNHLY, CDR2 FYNNEI. The CDR3 totals 10 residues. CDR3 residues: CASKRGKQFF. The CDR3 coding sequence is TGTGCCAGCAAGCGGGGGAAGCAGTTCTTC.

The chain has TRBV28 and TRBJ1-6; tentative D call: TRBD1 (5 bases). The V end lost 5 bases, the J end lost 10 bases, and 18 bases lay between the germline ends. The CDR3 runs 15 residues. Germline CDR1 and CDR2: MDHEN and SYDVKM. Here the CDR3 reads CASSRGIGQGSPLHF. CDR3 bases: TGTGCCAGCAGTCGGGGGATCGGACAAGGCTCACCCCTCCACTTT.

The chain couples TRBV2 to TRBJ1-1; D is perhaps TRBD1 (6 bases). The germline V and J ends were trimmed by 6 bases and 0 bases, with 17 bases remaining between them. The germline gives CDR1 SNHLY, CDR2 FYNNEI. There are 16 residues in the CDR3. The CDR3 spells CASRIDRRIMNTEAFF. The CDR3 DNA reads TGTGCCAGCAGGATAGACAGGCGAATAATGAACACTGAAGCTTTCTTT.

The chain uses TRBV9 and TRBJ2-7; 12 bases map to TRBD2. The CDR3 is made up of 15 amino acids. J was trimmed by 4 bases and V by 3 bases; bases with no gene match: 5. Germline V CDR1 and CDR2: SGDLS, YYNGEE. CDR3 nucleotides: TGTGCCAGCAGCGCCGGACTAGCGGGGAGGTACGAGCAGTACTTC. Translation gives CASSAGLAGRYEQYF.

The chain joins TRBV5-1 to TRBJ1-1; 7 bases are a match to TRBD1. The CDR3 runs to 14 residues. Germline CDR1 and CDR2: SGHRS and YFSETQ. Trimming cost V 6 bases and J 2 bases; bases outside gene matches: 7. CDR3 bases: TGCGCCAGCACCCAGACAGGGCTCAACACTGAAGCTTTCTTT. It yields the protein CASTQTGLNTEAFF.

This clone was seen only a few times. V usage is TRBV28 and J usage is TRBJ1-1; TRBD1 matches at 8 bases. Germline CDR1 MDHEN, CDR2 SYDVKM. CDR3 length: 16 residues. The ends lost 5 bases at V and 0 bases at J; junction bases unmatched: 8. The CDR3 bases are TGTGCCAGCAGTCCCCAGACAGGGGCGATGAACACTGAAGCTTTCTTT. This sequence encodes CASSPQTGAMNTEAFF. Filled out from reference TRBV28 and TRBJ1-1, the complete variable domain reads DVKVTQSSRYLVKRTGEKVFLECVQDMDHENMFWYRQDPGLGLRLIYFSYDVKMKEKGDIPEGYSVSREKKERFSLILESASTNQTSMYLCASSPQTGAMNTEAFFGQGTRLTVV.